Sequencing of this T cell receptor (beta chain) was carried out in a study of CD8 T cells in Susac syndrome (dated by TCRdb to about 2019). About the investigation overall: Of the Susac syndrome patients who were sequenced, eight were in clinical remission while six had clinically active disease. At blood withdrawal, Susac syndrome patients were either therapy-naive, taking corticosteroids (in some cases with IVIg as well), or taking IVIg alone. The study used repertoire sequencing to test whether antigen drove CD8+ T cell activation and differentiation in Susac syndrome. General findings and caveats noted by the study authors: No clonal expansion was detected in the CD4+ T cell repertoire of Susac syndrome patients. The number of individuals in the TCR sequencing and HLA analysis was acknowledged as relatively small.

The CDR3 numbers 15 residues from cysteine through phenylalanine. Left in the record is the CDR3 DNA by itself, 45 bases read in frame from the first base. CDR1 and CDR2 are drawn from the germline V gene: MGHRA, YSYEKL. Ends trimmed: V by 3 bases, J by 1 base; bases unmatched to a gene: 5. Peripheral blood CD8+ and CD4+ T cells from healthy donors, Susac syndrome patients and multiple sclerosis patients were profiled by high-throughput TCR beta sequencing. Susac syndrome patients met recently defined diagnostic criteria for definite or probable disease. Bulk CD8+ and CD4+ T cells were purified by magnetic negative isolation, whereas CD8+ TEMRA cells were enriched by FACS. Blood was collected in EDTA tubes and processed within 24 hours, with PBMCs isolated through density gradient centrifugation. PBMCs intended for TCR sequencing were cryopreserved in liquid nitrogen and thawed later in a water bath at 37 degrees C. The sorted or isolated CD4+, CD8+ and CD8+ TEMRA cells had a purity of 90% or higher.

For this clonotype: This clone's antigen is unknown. Base qualities are not recorded, but no much larger clone differs from it by a single base.

RNA was extracted using the RNeasy kit, and roughly 0.5 to 1 microgram was reverse transcribed with random hexamers. The immunoSEQ multiplex PCR assay, which covers 54 Vbeta and 13 Jbeta segments, was used to amplify TCR beta CDR3 regions. To correct PCR amplification bias, a synthetic template baseline was used for both primer optimization and computational correction. On the authors' methods: Reads were assigned to V, D and J genes according to IMGT and analyzed in immunoSEQ Analyzer, with only productive sequences retained. Clonality was computed as one minus Shannon entropy normalized by log2 of the number of productive unique sequences. For each patient and control, public and private clones were evaluated within the 100 most prevalent clones. Clones were defined as Susac-specific if absent from the healthy and MS cohorts, from more than 900 published viral clones and from other ImmuneACCESS disease sequences. TCRdb ran its own pipeline on the public reads, namely fastp trimming at Q25 and MiXCR clone calling, and kept in-frame beta chains. Here each entry gathers all rows of one CDR3 protein and keeps the most common genes and DNA. What appears here as the V and J calls and clone size reflects TCRdb's work, not the paper's. For this sample there are approximately 180,000 distinct CDR3 sequences; around nine tenths appear just once. 0.075% to 0.095% of the sample belongs to the ten largest clones.

Specimen: CD4+ T cells from PBMCs. This sequence uses TRBV4-1 and TRBJ1-1, with TRBD1 matching 7 junction bases. The source of this sequence is a human donor with Susac syndrome. The CDR3 reads as follows: CASSQVRDRNTEAFF. The DNA reads TGCGCCAGCAGCCAGGTCCGGGACAGGAACACTGAAGCTTTCTTT.